The T cell receptor beta chain under discussion was sequenced for a study of T cells in Graves' hyperthyroidism and ophthalmopathy. Whole-study findings and limits: Expanded thyroid clonotypes (above 0.001) were mostly also found in blood. Ophthalmopathy could be told apart from stable hyperthyroidism with a 13 V-J model.

Researchers amplified the TCR beta CDR3 regions from RNA transcripts. The primer set for the first-round RT-PCR of the TCR CDR3 was HTBI. TCRdb called the multiplex PCR reads again in MiXCR, with one record for every CDR3 protein. The sample lists more than 450,000 distinct CDR3 sequences, 20% occurring once. The CDR3 is 15 amino acids. The J segment lost 5 bases and the V segment lost 4 bases, leaving 11 bases of the junction unmatched. Per the germline V gene, CDR1 is SGHRS and CDR2 is YFSETQ. Concerning this clonotype itself: Its specificity is unknown.

This sequence originates from a middle-aged man with Graves' ophthalmopathy. Sequencing input: blood. The chain links TRBV5-1 to TRBJ2-5; 7 bases line up with TRBD2. CDR3 nucleotide sequence: TGCGCCAGCAGCCCGAGGGGAGGGAATACGGAGACCCAGTACTTC. Residues: CASSPRGGNTETQYF.